This is a list of T cell receptor beta chains from one sample in a study of blood T cell repertoires in COVID-19. TCRdb's table, derived via immunoSEQ multiplex PCR, lists solely in-frame clones and lacks some. This sample has about 200,000 clones, with about 78% found just once. The specimen sequenced was peripheral blood. The source of these receptors is a woman in her 70s with acute or convalescent COVID-19. The CDR3 runs from the conserved cysteine through the conserved F or W. D genes are given only for firm matches. Size is stated for part of the rows, as once, few or many counts, or as a class when the clone is expanded.

D: TRBD1
size: .
J: TRBJ1-3
V: TRBV18
DNA: TGTGCCAGCTCATCGGAGACAGGGGGCCGAAACACCATATATTTT
CDR3: CASSSETGGRNTIYF

D: .
size: few
J: TRBJ1-5
V: TRBV12-3/TRBV12-4
DNA: TGTGCCAGCAGCGTATATAGCAATCAGCCCCAGCATTTT
CDR3: CASSVYSNQPQHF

D: .
size: .
J: TRBJ2-1
V: TRBV29-1
DNA: TGCAGCGTTTCCCCTAGGCTAGCCGACAATGAGCAGTTCTTC
CDR3: CSVSPRLADNEQFF

D: TRBD2
size: few
J: TRBJ2-1
V: TRBV18
DNA: TGTGCCAGCTCACTTTCTAGCGGGAGGGAAATCAATGAGCAGTTCTTC
CDR3: CASSLSSGREINEQFF

D: .
size: .
J: TRBJ1-3
V: TRBV7-9
DNA: TGTGCCAGCAGCCCCTCAGGTAGTGGAAACACCATATATTTT
CDR3: CASSPSGSGNTIYF

D: TRBD1
size: .
J: TRBJ1-1
V: TRBV6-6
DNA: TGTGCCAGCAGTTCACCGGGACAGGGTGAAGCTTTCTTT
CDR3: CASSSPGQGEAFF

D: .
size: .
J: TRBJ2-7
V: TRBV5-6
DNA: TGTGCCAGCAGCTTGTTGCCTAGCGCACCCTACGAGCAGTACTTC
CDR3: CASSLLPSAPYEQYF

D: TRBD2
size: .
J: TRBJ2-2
V: TRBV6-5
DNA: TGTGCCAGCACCCGGACTAGCGGGCCCACCGGGGAGCTGTTTTTT
CDR3: CASTRTSGPTGELFF

D: TRBD2
size: .
J: TRBJ2-7
V: TRBV5-6
DNA: TGTGCCAGCACCCCCCGGGGGGGCACCTACGAGCAGTACTTC
CDR3: CASTPRGGTYEQYF

D: .
size: once
J: TRBJ1-1
V: TRBV2
DNA: TGTGCCAGCAGTGAAATAATGAACACTGAAGCTTTCTTT
CDR3: CASSEIMNTEAFF

D: .
size: few
J: TRBJ2-7
V: TRBV19
DNA: TGTGCCAGTAGTATTTCAGGCCAGGGGAGCTCCTACGAGCAGTACTTC
CDR3: CASSISGQGSSYEQYF

D: TRBD2
size: few
J: TRBJ2-1
V: TRBV28
DNA: TGTGCCAGCCGGGAGGGCGGCAATGAGCAGTTCTTC
CDR3: CASREGGNEQFF

D: .
size: .
J: TRBJ1-2
V: TRBV9
DNA: TGTGCCAGCAGCGTAGGGGGATGGACAGATAACTATGGCTACACCTTC
CDR3: CASSVGGWTDNYGYTF

D: .
size: .
J: TRBJ2-2
V: TRBV5-6
DNA: TGTGCCAGCAGCCCGACTAGTCCGGTCACCGGGGAGCTGTTTTTT
CDR3: CASSPTSPVTGELFF

D: .
size: few
J: TRBJ2-3
V: TRBV9
DNA: TGTGCCAGCAGTGGGGGCCGAACAGATACGCAGTATTTT
CDR3: CASSGGRTDTQYF

D: .
size: .
J: TRBJ1-4
V: TRBV28
DNA: TGTGCCAGCAGTCCCTTGAATGAAAAACTGTTTTTT
CDR3: CASSPLNEKLFF

D: TRBD1
size: .
J: TRBJ2-5
V: TRBV19
DNA: TGTGCCAGTAGTGCCCGAACCGGGACAGGGGATCAAGAGACCCAGTACTTC
CDR3: CASSARTGTGDQETQYF

D: TRBD1
size: .
J: TRBJ1-1
V: TRBV18
DNA: TGTGCCAGCTCAACTCGGGACAGGGACACTGAAGCTTTCTTT
CDR3: CASSTRDRDTEAFF

D: .
size: .
J: TRBJ1-1
V: TRBV5-1
DNA: TGCGCCAGCAGCGAACAGGGTTTTGAAGCTTTCTTT
CDR3: CASSEQGFEAFF

D: TRBD2
size: .
J: TRBJ2-3
V: TRBV29-1
DNA: TGCAGCGTCATAGCGGGAGGGCCTAATACGCAGTATTTT
CDR3: CSVIAGGPNTQYF

D: TRBD2
size: .
J: TRBJ2-2
V: TRBV28
DNA: TGTGCCAGCAGTAGCTATGAGCGGGAGAACACCGGGGAGCTGTTTTTT
CDR3: CASSSYERENTGELFF

D: TRBD1
size: .
J: TRBJ2-7
V: TRBV5-1
DNA: TGCGCCAGCAGCTTGATTAGACAGGGGGCCAACGAGCAGTACTTC
CDR3: CASSLIRQGANEQYF